This TCR beta chain stems from a study of blood T cell repertoires in COVID-19. In the study overall: Sites across the United States, Italy and Spain contributed samples from acute and convalescent COVID-19.

Original processing methods: Amplifying reference gene primers gave estimates of nucleated cell counts. The assay was immunoSEQ multiplex PCR, and TCRdb's table has in-frame clones only and misses some. The V and J calls and the clone size are those of that table, but D and trimming were determined from the DNA. The sample holds roughly 100,000 clones; about 90% are singletons and the top ten take approximately 3.1%. The CDR3 has 14 amino acids. The V gene's germline CDR1 is MNHEY and CDR2 SVGEGT. V dropped 6 bases and J dropped 5 bases, with 17 bases sitting between them. Sequenced: peripheral blood. This TCR derives from a man aged 50-59 years in a cohort sampled during active COVID-19. This chain links TRBV6-2 or TRBV6-3 with TRBJ2-7; a weak D match, TRBD2 (5 bases). The CDR3 reads CASSATSSGNEQYF. Written as DNA, the CDR3 is TGTGCCAGCAGCGCAACCTCCAGCGGCAACGAGCAGTACTTC.